A single T cell receptor beta chain is shown here with its context. Its target antigen remains unknown. Including the terminal cysteine and phenylalanine, the CDR3 comprises 14 residues. Only the CDR3 DNA stays, 42 bases, in frame from base 1. V loses 0 bases, J loses 8 bases, and the germline ends lie 12 bases apart. Reading the germline V gene gives CDR1 SGDLS and CDR2 YYNGEE. This sample stems from a study of cytomegalovirus exposure and HLA in healthy donors (dated by TCRdb to 2015 to 2018). Looking at the study overall: In an earlier analysis of about 560 of the donors, 276 Gb of sequence data and 90 million to 120 million unique TCR beta sequences from about 179 million T cells were reported. Class I and class II HLA loci were covered by the typing at four-digit resolution. An earlier analysis of some 600 of the donors applied high-throughput TCR beta sequencing to assess whether each TCR beta V gene segment acted as functional or pseudogenic. A later genetic analysis used genome-wide SNP genotypes for about 65% of the 666 donors, treating that subset as a discovery cohort. The study profiled the T cell repertoires of more than 500 subjects by immunosequencing and related them to cytomegalovirus serostatus. Rather than drawing on any new phenotypic data, the later analysis identified candidate immune exposures from TCR beta sequences and the way those sequences occurred across donors. To predict cytomegalovirus infection status, the study brought together high-throughput TCR immunosequencing, statistical association of individual TCRs with disease status, and machine learning. Because of strong linkage in the cohort, four or five DR-DQ haplotypes were treated as single units for association and clustering. Of the roughly 400 genotyped donors, over 70% fell in the genetic ancestry cluster associated with self-reported Caucasian donors. An early release covering 500 to 750 HLA-typed donors comprised about 300 gigabases of sequencing data and tens of millions of unique TCR sequences. Besides the first cohort of under 700 subjects, a separate validation cohort made up of 120 or so different subjects was used. Typing coverage differed by locus: A, B, C, DRB1 and DQB1 were typed in about 620-630 donors, DQA1 in 522, DPA1 in around 610, and DPB1 in around 440. The aim of the study was to test whether cataloging public T cell receptors could identify signatures of past pathogen exposure. All discovery cohort repertoires had been generated on a single sequencing platform. Among about 370 genotyped donors of the cohort, an average of around 250,000 unique TCR beta nucleotide sequences was sequenced per donor, of which about 20% were non-productive. A later analysis re-examined previously published TCR beta repertoires from hundreds of donors and added high-resolution HLA genotyping to investigate patterns of TCR occurrence. Alongside the repertoire data, information on donor age, sex, ethnicity and CMV serostatus was compiled.

The cohort was made up of approximately 670 healthy bone marrow donors. Cohort members were all nominally healthy when sampled, although unrecorded immune exposures were likely present. The donor was CMV seronegative and belonged to the group of over 300 seronegative cohort members. Each donor provided a peripheral blood sample, and peripheral blood mononuclear cells were used for TCR beta sequencing. The Qiagen DNeasy Blood Extraction Kit was used to extract genomic DNA from the blood cell samples. The library was built by means of the immunoSEQ multiplex PCR assay. For the multiplex PCR, a mixture combining 60 forward primers for TCR Vbeta segments and 13 reverse primers for TCR Jbeta segments was used. Amplification of the CDR3 region of rearranged TCR beta genes was performed with a multiplex PCR assay on genomic DNA. The Illumina HiSeq System was used to sequence the amplified TCR beta libraries as 87-base-pair reads. In the paper's pipeline: In a later analysis, some 80 million unique TCR beta chains were counted across the approximately 670 repertoires, and roughly 11 million of these chains were shared by at least two donors. A nearest-neighbor algorithm error-corrected the raw reads and collapsed the reads into unique sequences, merging closely related sequences to remove PCR and sequencing errors. CDR3 sequences were aligned to IMGT reference sequences to assign V, D and J gene segments. For a sequence to be retained, a match of at least six nucleotides was required to both a V gene segment and a J gene segment. Rearrangements were called productive when the CDR3 lacked stop codons and stayed in frame with V and J; all others were non-productive. Following IMGT convention, CDR3 was defined as the stretch from the second conserved V-encoded cysteine up to the conserved J-encoded phenylalanine. In an earlier analysis of around 540 of the donors, sequences lacking an unambiguous match to a single V gene segment were excluded. An earlier analysis of 500 to 700 of the donors classified V segments as functional when productive rearrangements were above 56.7% and as segregating when the standard deviation between donors was above 5%. To diagnose cytomegalovirus status from the catalog of TCR beta chain sequences, a statistical classification framework was built. V and J gene assignment, in a later analysis, came from comparing TCR nucleotide sequences with IMGT/GENE-DB human TR gene sequences. The TCRdist pipeline was used in a later analysis to assign CDR3 sequences and most-parsimonious VDJ recombination scenarios. In a later analysis, each TCR beta chain was defined by its CDR3 amino acid sequence together with its V-gene family, and reads lacking a unique V-gene family were excluded. In a later analysis, fewer than 650 highly shared, low-generation-probability nucleotide sequences were removed to address suspected cross-contamination and a sequencing artifact. In a later analysis, a clonal expansion index was calculated for each public chain from normalized within-repertoire ranks of inferred template counts. In a later analysis, generation probabilities were computed with a VDJ recombination model fitted to out-of-frame rearrangements, and the resulting probabilities were checked against IGoR. Hypergeometric tests were used in a later analysis to score TCR-TCR, TCR-HLA and TCR-CMV co-occurrence, with a repertoire-size bias correction applied to the TCR pairs. In a later analysis, false discovery rates were estimated by permuting HLA or CMV assignments 20 times. In a later analysis, co-occurring TCRs were grouped with DBSCAN, and TCRdist sequence similarity was added when clustering was performed within HLA-allele-positive subsets. Repertoires with fewer than 30,000 or more than 120,000 public chains were left out of co-occurrence clustering, as were about five repertoires with anomalous nucleotide sharing. What TCRdb holds here is the immuneACCESS table cut down to in-frame rearrangements. Part of the clones is not present; checked against another copy, under half of the missing clones reflect an unresolved V gene, and the others are unexplained. The V and J calls and clone size were taken over from that table, and D and trimming were inferred from the DNA. The sample's records list about 79,000 clones. The ten largest make up about 4.6% of the sample.

Overall study results and their limits: Specific HLA alleles were associated with 16,951 TCR beta sequences at a false discovery rate of 0.05 in a later analysis. An association between a missense DCLRE1C variant and V-gene and J-gene trimming of TCR beta chains was found in a later genetic analysis and replicated in an independent cohort. CMV serostatus was the only immune exposure information available for the cohort. A later analysis found that TCR association rates varied across HLA loci, with DRB1 alleles showing the most associated TCRs and HLA-C alleles the fewest. Several of the top co-occurrence clusters appeared to be linked to parvovirus B19, influenza, CMV and Epstein-Barr virus, according to a later analysis. A cluster of highly shared sequence variants was judged likely to be a technical artifact of the sequencing pipeline. A total of roughly 160 TCR beta chains were listed by the study as associated with cytomegalovirus. Because some donors lacked HLA typing at each locus, the association tests relied only on the typed subset. Sequencing depth was assumed to be roughly uniform across donors in the presence/absence analyses, though that assumption may not hold. The authors suggested that the approach could potentially be extended to other disease states and immunological phenotypes. Most CMV-associated TCR beta chains appeared to be HLA-restricted in a later analysis, and the HLA associations seemed to be driven largely by CMV exposure. This cohort had only TCR beta chains sequenced, and the lack of alpha or paired-chain data limited which features could be detected. Some IMGT-functional V segments, including TRBV6-2 and TRBV6-3, could not be told apart with the 87-base-pair reads, so those segments were excluded. Broadly in line with IMGT annotations, most TCR beta V segments showed up in productive rearrangements about 90% or about 30% of the time in an earlier analysis of a few hundred of the donors. The classifier was reported to diagnose cytomegalovirus status with high specificity and sensitivity in both the original and validation cohorts. In a later genetic analysis, fewer N-insertions in productive TCRs were reported among donors in an Asian-associated ancestry cluster than the roughly 700-donor mean. A further reported finding was that TCR beta sequences accurately predicted the HLA-A and HLA-B alleles for most subjects in the first cohort. Because counts were too low, about 18 rarely observed V segments, including chromosome 9 orphons, were excluded from the earlier analysis of 587 of the donors. A few of the identified cytomegalovirus-associated TCR beta chains were confirmed in vitro to be specific for cytomegalovirus antigens. When HLA alleles, especially DR and DQ, strongly co-occurred, TCR associations were difficult to assign to individual alleles. Correlated functional status among segregating V segments might reflect linkage disequilibrium, but an unknown experimental factor could not be ruled out. Most TCR sequences were seen in very few donors, while some public TCRs were found in many individuals. Compared with equally common non-associated chains, HLA-associated TCR beta chains in a later analysis were more clonally expanded and had lower generation probabilities.

Sequenced material: PBMCs. This clonotype originated in a man in his thirties or forties in good health and CMV-seronegative. The rearranged chain carries TRBV9 and TRBJ2-1; the D gene is unclear. The nucleotides are TGTGCCAGCAGCGTAGTGGGCGCCTTCGATGAGCAGTTCTTC. This sequence encodes CASSVVGAFDEQFF.